The present TCR beta chain was sequenced within a study of glioma-infiltrating T cells after dendritic cell vaccination (TCRdb year 2016). Regarding the complete study: Of the 15 or so glioblastoma patients in the cohort, all drawn from Phase I and II dendritic cell vaccination trials, 9 were newly diagnosed and 6 had recurrent disease. Survival after dendritic cell vaccination was correlated with TCR sequencing metrics such as TIL content and the overlap between tumor and blood repertoires. Three intradermal dendritic cell vaccine injections were administered to patients at biweekly intervals in the arm below the axilla. In glioblastoma patients vaccinated with dendritic cells, deep sequencing of TCR beta CDR3 regions served to measure tumor-infiltrating lymphocyte content and to compare repertoires between tumor and blood. Between the early 2000s and the early 2010s, patients were given autologous tumor lysate-pulsed dendritic cell vaccination. The vaccine was prepared from monocyte-derived dendritic cells that were cultured for seven days with IL-4 and GM-CSF and then pulsed overnight with autologous tumor lysate.

General study outcomes and caveats: TCR clonality showed no direct relationship with survival, which suggests that a diverse polyclonal response may be important. Higher estimated pretreatment TIL content predicted longer time to progression and overall survival after dendritic cell vaccination. The cohort was small and heterogeneous, only a few patients had full blood and tumor sets, and even fewer had initial-recurrent tumor pairs. The three-group TCR overlap response model was characterized as speculative, and prospective validation of the model was stated to be required.

Patients were selected on the basis of adequate residual fresh-frozen tumor tissue and more than two years of available survival data. Molecular status otherwise varied across the glioblastoma patients, but none of them carried an isocitrate dehydrogenase mutation. PBMC collection took place before vaccination, two weeks after the third vaccination, and at tumor progression if progression occurred. The Qiagen DNeasy Blood extraction Kit was used for extraction of genomic DNA. For this clone: Its antigen has not been determined. Nothing much larger sits one base from this clone, and base qualities are not available.

Using the immunoSEQ assay, TCRB CDR3 regions were amplified from roughly 2.2 micrograms of genomic DNA, or from all available DNA when less than that was on hand. The multiplex PCR employed 60 forward primers targeting TCR V beta segments and 13 reverse primers targeting J beta segments. Synthetic control templates were spiked into each sample at limiting dilution to estimate reads per starting template. The Illumina HiSeq System generated sequencing reads of 87 bp. The paper's data handling went like this. PCR and sequencing errors were removed by a nearest neighbor algorithm that merged closely related sequences. TCR overlap was measured as the percentage of unique tumor TCR beta sequences that were also present in the peripheral blood of the same patient. TCRdb holds this immuneACCESS table with in-frame rearrangements only. Some clones are missing; in checked studies, unresolved V genes explain under half, and the rest has no known cause. V, J and clone size are taken as reported in that table, and D and trimming were inferred from the DNA itself. In all, the sample holds 85,000 to 110,000 clones, and about four fifths of those were seen once. Of the sample, more than 10% falls within the top ten clones.

The CDR3 covers 15 residues, taking in both the cysteine and the phenylalanine. The retained sequence is limited to the CDR3, 45 bases, with the frame set at the first base. After removal of 4 bases from V and 5 bases from J, the junction retains 11 bases not matched to a gene. Taken from the germline V gene, the CDR1 and CDR2 loops are SGHRS and YFSETQ. The rearrangement combines TRBV5-1 with TRBJ1-1; TRBD1 aligns with 7 central bases. The clonotype originates from a human donor with glioblastoma. The sequenced sample was blood, obtained before dendritic cell vaccination. The encoded CDR3 is CASSLLWAGGTEAFF. The DNA sequence is given as TGCGCCAGCAGCCTCCTTTGGGCAGGGGGAACTGAAGCTTTCTTT.